This TCR beta chain was captured by sequencing in a study of blood T cell repertoires in COVID-19. Study-wide context: The United States, Italy and Spain were the sources of the acute and convalescent COVID-19 samples. From T cells, B-cell-depleted T cells, or PBMCs came the material, which was cDNA or gDNA.

This clone was picked up a small number of times. The CDR3 has 12 amino acids. Looked up from germline, CDR1 is MDHEN and CDR2 is SYDVKM. With 4 bases clipped from V and 7 bases from J, the junction kept 3 bases outside the gene matches. Original methodology: Nucleated cell counts were estimated from reference gene primer amplification. Method: immunoSEQ multiplex PCR; TCRdb's copy keeps in-frame clones and lacks some. V and J calls plus clone size are reproduced from that table; the DNA served to infer D and trimming. This table has about 26,000 clones, 70% to 90% appearing once. The chain joins TRBV28 to TRBJ2-7, with 8 bases fitting TRBD2. The receptor's source is a human donor in a cohort sampled during active COVID-19. Sequenced: peripheral blood. CDR3 sequence (DNA): TGTGCCAGCAGTTCGGGGGGGAAGGAGCAGTACTTC. This codes for CASSSGGKEQYF.